The source of this T cell receptor (beta chain) is a study of cytomegalovirus exposure and HLA in healthy donors. The study's findings and limits: Cytomegalovirus status, reportedly, was diagnosed with high specificity and sensitivity by the classifier. The study labeled about 160 TCR beta chains cytomegalovirus-associated.

The CDR3 spans 16 residues. Germline V gives CDR1 MNHNY, CDR2 SVGAGI (reference sequence). V lost 8 bases and J lost 0; bases outside the gene matches: 6. This clone was observed once. No antigen is known for it. Sequenced by immunoSEQ multiplex PCR; TCRdb stores in-frame clones only, minus some. This table has 140,000 to 150,000 clones, approximately 90% appearing once. The chain has TRBV6-6 and TRBJ2-4; TRBD2 matches at 11 bases. The sequenced sample consisted of PBMCs. This clonotype originated in a man between 18 and 35 years old in good health and CMV-seronegative. CDR3 amino acids: CASGGLADIAKNIQYF. The CDR3 DNA is TGTGCCAGCGGGGGACTAGCGGATATAGCCAAAAACATTCAGTACTTC.